The next 32 T cell receptor beta chains were all read from a single sample in a study of T cell changes during pregnancy in multiple sclerosis. Clones were sequenced by immunoSEQ multiplex PCR, and TCRdb holds only the in-frame ones, with some missing. The repertoire includes about 48,000 clones, 85% to 95% of them detected once, and 0.5% sits in the top ten. Sequenced here: CD4+ T cells from peripheral blood mononuclear cells, sampled in the third trimester of pregnancy. These receptors all come from a female donor with multiple sclerosis, enrolled in a pregnancy study.

This chain uses TRBV9 with TRBJ1-1, with a weak D call TRBD1 (5 bases). V was trimmed by 4 bases and J by 1 base, leaving 11 bases between them. The CDR3 runs 14 residues. Germline CDR1 SGDLS, CDR2 YYNGEE. CDR3 in amino acids: CASSFNGQNTEAFF. DNA for the CDR3: TGTGCCAGCAGCTTCAACGGACAGAACACTGAAGCTTTCTTT.

This clone was counted once. This sequence joins TRBV11-2 and TRBJ2-5; 10 bases fit TRBD2. CDR1 and CDR2 from the germline V gene are SGHAT and FQNNGV. This CDR3 contains 17 residues. The ends lost 5 bases at V and 4 bases at J; junction bases unmatched: 13. CDR3: CASSPAWVAGGRETQYF. CDR3 nucleotide sequence: TGTGCCAGCAGCCCAGCGTGGGTAGCGGGGGGCCGAGAGACCCAGTACTTC.

J is TRBJ1-6 and V is TRBV6-5, with a possible D match to TRBD1 (5 bases). This CDR3 region has 12 residues. Germline lookup yields CDR1 MNHEY and CDR2 SVGAGI. Deletions cut 8 bases from V and 10 bases from J, with 12 bases between. The CDR3 here is CASRRVDSPLHF. The CDR3 nucleotides read TGTGCCAGCCGCAGGGTGGACTCACCCCTCCACTTT.

This chain joins TRBV7-9 and TRBJ1-5; 7 bases are a match to TRBD1. Germline assignment: CDR1 SEHNR and CDR2 FQNEAQ (reference sequence). V trimming: 5 bases; J trimming: 6 bases; junction bases outside the gene matches: 7. This CDR3 comprises 14 residues. The CDR3, as DNA: TGTGCCAGCAGCCCGACAGGGTCGGTTCAGCCCCAGCATTTT. Its translation: CASSPTGSVQPQHF.

The V and J genes are TRBV18 and TRBJ1-1, with TRBD1 matching over 11 bases. Trimming cost V 3 bases and J 11 bases; bases outside gene matches: 8. This CDR3 has 14 residues. In germline, CDR1 is KGHSH, CDR2 LQKENI. The DNA for the CDR3 is TGTGCCAGCTCACCTATCTCGGGACAGGGGGATGCTTTCTTT. Its protein product is CASSPISGQGDAFF.

The V and J genes are TRBV7-9 and TRBJ1-5; D remains ambiguous. There are 14 residues in the CDR3. Trimming shortened V by 5 bases and J by 2 bases, and 10 bases separated the two germline ends. In germline, CDR1 is SEHNR, CDR2 FQNEAQ (reference sequence). The CDR3 region is CASSRNQGNQPQHF. CDR3 DNA: TGTGCCAGCAGCCGGAACCAGGGCAATCAGCCCCAGCATTTT.

This clone was found a few times. This sequence joins TRBV11-2 and TRBJ1-6; D perhaps matches TRBD1 (6 bases). CDR1 is SGHAT and CDR2 is FQNNGV in the germline V gene. The CDR3 is 15 amino acids. V lost 1 base, J lost 4 bases, and 8 bases lay in between. CDR3 in DNA: TGTGCCAGCAGCTTAGTACAGGGTTATAATTCACCCCTCCACTTT. This sequence encodes CASSLVQGYNSPLHF.

This clone was observed a single time. The genes are TRBV19 and TRBJ2-7; 9 nucleotides align to TRBD1. CDR3 length equals 18 residues. V dropped 4 bases and J dropped 2; count of bases not matched to a gene: 15. Per the germline V gene, CDR1 is LNHDA and CDR2 is SQIVND (reference sequence). The CDR3 DNA reads TGTGCCAGTAGTAGGGGACAGGGACGGGCGAGGCACCCCTACGAGCAGTACTTC. It codes for CASSRGQGRARHPYEQYF. Filled out from reference TRBV19 and TRBJ2-7, the complete variable domain reads DGGITQSPKYLFRKEGQNVTLSCEQNLNHDAMYWYRQDPGQGLRLIYYSQIVNDFQKGDIAEGYSVSREKKESFPLTVTSAQKNPTAFYLCASSRGQGRARHPYEQYFGPGTRLTVT.

The rearrangement links TRBV30 to TRBJ1-1, with D uncertain. The V gene lost 1 base and the J gene lost 0 bases, with 3 bases spanning the gap. This CDR3 contains 12 residues. Germline V gene lookup returns CDR1 GTSNPN and CDR2 SVGIG (reference sequence). The CDR3 sequence: CAWSAVNTEAFF. The DNA for the CDR3 is TGTGCCTGGAGTGCTGTGAACACTGAAGCTTTCTTT.

The chain uses TRBV6-1 and TRBJ2-7, with D possibly being TRBD2 (6 bases). V lost 4 bases, J lost 4 bases, and 14 bases lay in between. The CDR3 totals 14 residues. The germline CDR1 and CDR2 sequences are MNHNS and SASEGT. The CDR3 reads CASSVGLNWYEQYF. DNA of the CDR3: TGTGCCAGCAGTGTGGGACTTAACTGGTACGAGCAGTACTTC.

The rearrangement uses TRBV6-1 and TRBJ2-1, with D uncertain. CDR3 length: 13 residues. Germline V lookup: CDR1 MNHNS, CDR2 SASEGT. The ends were cut back, 0 bases at V and 9 bases at J, with 9 bases in the middle. CDR3 coding DNA: TGTGCCAGCAGTGAAGCGCGACTGTCTGAGCAGTTCTTC. Translated, it gives CASSEARLSEQFF.

The chain carries TRBV9 and TRBJ1-1; no reliable D call. Trimming shortened V by 0 bases and J by 4 bases, and 13 bases separated the two germline ends. The CDR3 runs to 15 residues. The germline gives CDR1 SGDLS, CDR2 YYNGEE. CDR3 nucleotides: TGTGCCAGCAGCGTAGGGGCATCGCCTCTCACTGAAGCTTTCTTT. Protein sequence: CASSVGASPLTEAFF. Full variable domain (remainder filled in from reference TRBV9 and TRBJ1-1): DSGVTQTPKHLITATGQRVTLRCSPRSGDLSVYWYQQSLDQGLQFLIQYYNGEERAKGNILERFSAQQFPDLHSELNLSSLELGDSALYFCASSVGASPLTEAFFGQGTRLTVV.

The chain combines TRBV29-1 with TRBJ1-1; maybe TRBD1 (6 bases). The germline V gene encodes CDR1 SQVTM and CDR2 ANQGSEA. With 4 bases removed from V and 5 bases from J, the gap between germline ends came to 14 bases. CDR3 size: 13 residues. This chain's CDR3 is CSVGLGARTEAFF. The CDR3 DNA sequence: TGCAGCGTTGGGTTGGGGGCTCGGACTGAAGCTTTCTTT. The complete variable domain, with remaining parts taken from reference TRBV29-1 and TRBJ1-1, reads SAVISQKPSRDICQRGTSLTIQCQVDSQVTMMFWYRQQPGQSLTLIATANQGSEATYESGFVIDKFPISRPNLTFSTLTVSNMSPEDSSIYLCSVGLGARTEAFFGQGTRLTVV.

The V and J genes are TRBV6-1 and TRBJ2-6, with D possibly matching TRBD2 (7 bases). With 4 bases removed from V and 4 bases from J, the gap between germline ends came to 17 bases. Germline V gene lookup returns CDR1 MNHNS and CDR2 SASEGT. The CDR3 sequence is 17 residues long. CDR3 region: CASSGGGRLAGANVLTF. DNA for the CDR3: TGTGCCAGCAGTGGGGGGGGGCGCTTGGCGGGGGCCAACGTCCTGACTTTC.

The chain combines TRBV6-1 with TRBJ1-2; TRBD1 aligns across 10 bases. CDR3 length: 16 residues. Germline V CDR1 and CDR2: MNHNS, SASEGT. V shed 4 bases and J 0 bases; nucleotides not matched to a gene: 5. In DNA, the CDR3 is TGTGCCAGCAGTGCCTCGACAGGGGGCCCTAACTATGGCTACACCTTC. This translates into CASSASTGGPNYGYTF.

V usage is TRBV6-1 and J usage is TRBJ2-7; no reliable D call. V was trimmed by 1 base and J by 3 bases, leaving 16 bases between them. Germline CDR1 MNHNS, CDR2 SASEGT. This CDR3 spans 16 amino acids. The CDR3 region is CASSEGIRRSIYEQYF. The CDR3 nucleotides read TGTGCCAGCAGTGAAGGCATCCGGCGGTCCATCTACGAGCAGTACTTC.

The chain combines TRBV5-1 with TRBJ1-2; D remains ambiguous. Germline V gene data show CDR1 as SGHRS and CDR2 as YFSETQ. The V and J ends lost 2 bases and 1 base respectively, with 6 bases between them. The CDR3 is 13 residues long. Here the CDR3 reads CASSFTVNYGYTF. The CDR3 DNA is TGCGCCAGCAGCTTTACGGTTAACTATGGCTACACCTTC.

The chain combines TRBV2 with TRBJ1-2; D call uncertain. Germline V CDR1 and CDR2: SNHLY, FYNNEI. The CDR3 is 14 residues long. Trimming removed 5 bases from V and 3 bases from J, with 13 bases in between. This chain's CDR3 is CASSLMNSDYGYTF. For the CDR3, the DNA is TGTGCCAGCAGTCTAATGAACAGTGACTATGGCTACACCTTC. Filled out from reference TRBV2 and TRBJ1-2, the complete variable domain reads EPEVTQTPSHQVTQMGQEVILRCVPISNHLYFYWYRQILGQKVEFLVSFYNNEISEKSEIFDDQFSVERPDGSNFTLKIRSTKLEDSAMYFCASSLMNSDYGYTFGSGTRLTVV.

The chain couples TRBV19 to TRBJ2-1; D uncertain. V lost 1 base to trimming and J lost 6 bases, with 10 bases between them. The CDR3 sequence is 14 residues long. Per germline, CDR1 LNHDA and CDR2 SQIVND (reference sequence). As DNA, the CDR3 is TGTGCCAGTAGTATAGGGTACAGATTCAATGAGCAGTTCTTC. Translating it yields CASSIGYRFNEQFF.

This rearrangement joins TRBV5-4 to TRBJ2-3; 11 nucleotides line up with TRBD2. Germline V CDR1 and CDR2: SGHNT, YYREEE (reference sequence). J gave up 1 base and V 2 bases, and 3 bases lay outside the gene matches. CDR3 length equals 16 residues. The CDR3: CASSLSSGGRTDTQYF. The CDR3 region has the DNA TGTGCCAGCAGCTTATCTAGCGGGGGGCGCACAGATACGCAGTATTTT. Full variable domain (rest looked up from reference TRBV5-4 and TRBJ2-3): ETGVTQSPTHLIKTRGQQVTLRCSSQSGHNTVSWYQQALGQGPQFIFQYYREEENGRGNFPPRFSGLQFPNYSSELNVNALELDDSALYLCASSLSSGGRTDTQYFGPGTRLTVL.

The chain is built from TRBV29-1 and TRBJ2-2; no clear D gene. The germline V and J ends were trimmed by 2 bases and 6 bases, with 10 bases remaining between them. There are 13 residues in the CDR3. The germline V gene has CDR1 SQVTM and CDR2 ANQGSEA. This CDR3 is CSVERVLAGELFF. In DNA, the CDR3 is TGCAGCGTTGAACGCGTTCTCGCCGGGGAGCTGTTTTTT.

The chain is built from TRBV25-1 and TRBJ2-7, with unresolved D. Per the germline V gene, CDR1 is MGHDK and CDR2 is SYGVNS. Between the trimmed V and J ends, which lost 0 bases and 6 bases, there was a span of 12 bases. The CDR3 is made up of 14 amino acids. CDR3 loop: CASSEYLHSGEQYF. CDR3 sequence (DNA): TGTGCCAGCAGTGAATATTTGCACTCGGGCGAGCAGTACTTC.

V gene TRBV4-2 combines with J gene TRBJ1-5, with D uncertain. The CDR3 spans 13 residues. Per germline, CDR1 LGHNA and CDR2 YNFKEQ. Trimming cost V 0 bases and J 4 bases, with 4 bases left between them. This CDR3 is CASSQEQNQPQHF. CDR3 DNA sequence: TGTGCCAGCAGCCAAGAACAGAATCAGCCCCAGCATTTT.

V usage is TRBV5-1 and J usage is TRBJ1-2; TRBD1 might be the D (5 bases). CDR1 is SGHRS, CDR2 YFSETQ, per germline. The V and J ends lost 3 bases and 4 bases respectively, with 16 bases between them. There are 15 residues in the CDR3. CDR3 amino acids: CASSSGTSRTYGYTF. The CDR3, as DNA: TGCGCCAGCAGCTCCGGGACTTCCCGCACCTATGGCTACACCTTC.

V and J are TRBV6-5 and TRBJ2-5; possibly TRBD2 for D (5 bases). The V gene lost 0 bases and the J gene lost 7 bases, with 6 bases spanning the gap. The CDR3 covers 12 residues. Germline-derived CDR1 and CDR2 are MNHEY and SVGAGI. Written as DNA, the CDR3 is TGTGCCAGCAGTTACTCGAGCGGGACCCAGTACTTC. Residues: CASSYSSGTQYF.

The J gene is TRBJ2-1, the V gene TRBV5-1; TRBD2 matches 10 bases. Germline V gives CDR1 SGHRS, CDR2 YFSETQ. CDR3 length equals 15 residues. V trimming: 1 base; J trimming: 5 bases; junction bases outside the gene matches: 3. The CDR3 region has the DNA TGCGCCAGCAGCTTGACTAGCGGGGTCCACAATGAGCAGTTCTTC. Translation gives CASSLTSGVHNEQFF.

The chain couples TRBV6-5 to TRBJ1-6; 7 bases map to TRBD1. V was pared by 6 bases and J by 7 bases, with 9 bases of the junction left unmatched. The CDR3 totals 15 residues. CDR1 is MNHEY, CDR2 SVGAGI, per germline. In nucleotides, the CDR3 is TGTGCCAGCAGGGGGGCCGGGACAGTCAATTCACCCCTCCACTTT. Protein sequence: CASRGAGTVNSPLHF.

The chain employs TRBV5-1 and TRBJ1-1, with 8 bases aligning to TRBD1. The CDR3 is 16 amino acids. V shed 0 bases and J 5 bases; nucleotides not matched to a gene: 9. CDR1 and CDR2 (germline): SGHRS, YFSETQ. The CDR3 is CASSLAITGGGTEAFF. CDR3 bases: TGCGCCAGCAGCTTGGCTATTACAGGGGGTGGTACTGAAGCTTTCTTT. The variable domain in full, with the rest retrieved from reference TRBV5-1 and TRBJ1-1, is KAGVTQTPRYLIKTRGQQVTLSCSPISGHRSVSWYQQTPGQGLQFLFEYFSETQRNKGNFPGRFSGRQFSNSRSEMNVSTLELGDSALYLCASSLAITGGGTEAFFGQGTRLTVV.

J is TRBJ2-1 and V is TRBV4-1; 10 positions match TRBD1. CDR1 and CDR2 from the germline V gene are MGHRA and YSYEKL. V was pared by 3 bases and J by 8 bases, with 7 bases of the junction left unmatched. CDR3 length: 15 residues. The CDR3: CASSQAGTGVYEQFF. CDR3 nucleotide sequence: TGCGCCAGCAGCCAGGCCGGGACAGGGGTTTATGAGCAGTTCTTC.

This chain links TRBV5-1 with TRBJ2-7; 10 bases agree with TRBD2. This CDR3 contains 15 residues. Germline trimming cut 5 bases from V and 0 bases from J; bases unmatched to any gene: 5. Germline V gene lookup returns CDR1 SGHRS and CDR2 YFSETQ. The CDR3 nucleotides read TGCGCCAGCAGGCGTCTAGCGGGAGACTCCTACGAGCAGTACTTC. It yields the protein CASRRLAGDSYEQYF.

The rearrangement uses TRBV9 and TRBJ2-2; tentative D call: TRBD1 (6 bases). The CDR3 covers 15 residues. Germline values: CDR1 SGDLS, CDR2 YYNGEE. V was shortened by 3 bases and J by 1 base, with 10 bases between the two germline ends. CDR3 DNA: TGTGCCAGCAGCGCCGCACAGGGGAACACCGGGGAGCTGTTTTTT. It specifies CASSAAQGNTGELFF.

This rearrangement joins TRBV7-9 to TRBJ1-1, with D possibly matching TRBD1 (6 bases). With 5 bases removed from V and 0 bases from J, the gap between germline ends came to 16 bases. Germline CDR1 is SEHNR and CDR2 is FQNEAQ (reference sequence). The CDR3 loop spans 16 amino acids. CDR3 DNA: TGTGCCAGCAGCGCTGGTGGGGGCAGCGTGAACACTGAAGCTTTCTTT. Its translation: CASSAGGGSVNTEAFF.